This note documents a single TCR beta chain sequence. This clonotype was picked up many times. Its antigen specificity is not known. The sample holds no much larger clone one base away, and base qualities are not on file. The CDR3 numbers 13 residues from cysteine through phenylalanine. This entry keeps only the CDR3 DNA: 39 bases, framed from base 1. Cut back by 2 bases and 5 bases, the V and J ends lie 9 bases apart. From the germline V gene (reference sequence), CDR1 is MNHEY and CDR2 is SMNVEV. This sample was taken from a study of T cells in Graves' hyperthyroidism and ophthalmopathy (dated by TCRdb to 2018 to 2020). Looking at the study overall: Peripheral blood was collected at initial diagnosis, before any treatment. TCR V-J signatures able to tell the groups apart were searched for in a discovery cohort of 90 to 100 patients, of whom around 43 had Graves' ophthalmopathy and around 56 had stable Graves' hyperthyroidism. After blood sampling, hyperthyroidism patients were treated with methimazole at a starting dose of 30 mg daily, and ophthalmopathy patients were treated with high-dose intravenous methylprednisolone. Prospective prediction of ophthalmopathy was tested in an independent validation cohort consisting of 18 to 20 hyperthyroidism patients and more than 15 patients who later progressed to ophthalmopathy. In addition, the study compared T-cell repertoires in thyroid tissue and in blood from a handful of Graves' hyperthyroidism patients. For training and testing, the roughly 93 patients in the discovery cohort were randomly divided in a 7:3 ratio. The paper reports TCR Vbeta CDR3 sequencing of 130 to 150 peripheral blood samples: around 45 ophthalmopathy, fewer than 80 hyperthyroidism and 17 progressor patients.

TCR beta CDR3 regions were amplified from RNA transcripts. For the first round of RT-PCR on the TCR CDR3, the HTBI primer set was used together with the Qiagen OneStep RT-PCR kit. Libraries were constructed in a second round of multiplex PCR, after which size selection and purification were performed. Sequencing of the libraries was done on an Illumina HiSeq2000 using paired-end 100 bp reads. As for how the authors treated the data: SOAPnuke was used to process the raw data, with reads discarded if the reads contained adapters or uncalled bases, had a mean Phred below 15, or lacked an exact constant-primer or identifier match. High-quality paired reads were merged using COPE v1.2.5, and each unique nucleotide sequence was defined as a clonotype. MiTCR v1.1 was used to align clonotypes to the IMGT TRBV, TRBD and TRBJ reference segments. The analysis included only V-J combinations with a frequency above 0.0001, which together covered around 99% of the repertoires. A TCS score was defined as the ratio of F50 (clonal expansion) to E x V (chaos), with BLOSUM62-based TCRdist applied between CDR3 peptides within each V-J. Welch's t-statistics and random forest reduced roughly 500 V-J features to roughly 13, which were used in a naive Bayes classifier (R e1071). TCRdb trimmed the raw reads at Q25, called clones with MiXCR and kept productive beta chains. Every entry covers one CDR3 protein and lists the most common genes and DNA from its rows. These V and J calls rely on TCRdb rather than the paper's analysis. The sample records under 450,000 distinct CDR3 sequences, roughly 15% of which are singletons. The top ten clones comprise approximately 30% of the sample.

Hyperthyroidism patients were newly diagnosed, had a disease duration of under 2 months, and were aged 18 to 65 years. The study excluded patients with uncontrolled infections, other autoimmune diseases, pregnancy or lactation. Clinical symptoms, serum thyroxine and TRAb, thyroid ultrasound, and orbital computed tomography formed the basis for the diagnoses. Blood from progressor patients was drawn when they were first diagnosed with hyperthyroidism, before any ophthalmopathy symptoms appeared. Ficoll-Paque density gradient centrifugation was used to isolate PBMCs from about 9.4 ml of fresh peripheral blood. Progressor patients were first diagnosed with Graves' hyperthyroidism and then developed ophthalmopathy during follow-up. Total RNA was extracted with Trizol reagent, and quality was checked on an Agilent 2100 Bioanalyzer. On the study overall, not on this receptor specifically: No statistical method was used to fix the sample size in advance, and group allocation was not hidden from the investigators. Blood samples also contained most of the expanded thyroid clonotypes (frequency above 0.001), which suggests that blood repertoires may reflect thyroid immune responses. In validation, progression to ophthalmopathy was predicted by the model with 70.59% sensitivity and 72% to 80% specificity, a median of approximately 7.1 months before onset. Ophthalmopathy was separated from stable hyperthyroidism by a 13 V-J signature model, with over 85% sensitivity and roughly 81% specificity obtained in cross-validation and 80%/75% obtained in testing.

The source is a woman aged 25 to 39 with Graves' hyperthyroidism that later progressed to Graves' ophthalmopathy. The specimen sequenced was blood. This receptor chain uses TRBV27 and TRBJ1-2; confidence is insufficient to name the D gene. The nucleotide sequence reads TGTGCCAGCAGTTTAAAGCCCGCATATGGCTACACCTTC. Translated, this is CASSLKPAYGYTF.